This TCR beta chain was sequenced for a study of cytomegalovirus exposure and HLA in healthy donors. Study-level information: Of 398 genotyped donors, around 84% clustered with self-reported Caucasian donors.

General study results and limits: Later analysis associated a missense DCLRE1C variant with TCR beta V- and J-gene trimming. Associated with cytomegalovirus, according to the listing, were fewer than 200 TCR beta chains. CMV serostatus was the sole immune exposure data available.

13 Jbeta primers and 60 Vbeta primers were used for the PCR. Here immunoSEQ multiplex PCR was the method, and the copy in TCRdb shows in-frame clones only, minus some. The data hold over 150,000 clones, with around 77% observed a single time. The germline gives CDR1 ENHRY, CDR2 SYGVKD. The V and J ends lost 7 bases and 2 bases, in that order; junction bases with no gene match: 6. This CDR3 has 15 amino acids. Concerning this clone itself: Its specificity is unknown.

This receptor was taken from a woman in her thirties in good health and CMV-seronegative. Sequences were obtained from PBMCs. The rearrangement links TRBV10-3 to TRBJ2-5; TRBD2 agrees at 11 bases. This CDR3 reads CAIKATSGEQETQYF. The CDR3 region has the DNA TGTGCCATCAAGGCGACTAGCGGGGAGCAAGAGACCCAGTACTTC.